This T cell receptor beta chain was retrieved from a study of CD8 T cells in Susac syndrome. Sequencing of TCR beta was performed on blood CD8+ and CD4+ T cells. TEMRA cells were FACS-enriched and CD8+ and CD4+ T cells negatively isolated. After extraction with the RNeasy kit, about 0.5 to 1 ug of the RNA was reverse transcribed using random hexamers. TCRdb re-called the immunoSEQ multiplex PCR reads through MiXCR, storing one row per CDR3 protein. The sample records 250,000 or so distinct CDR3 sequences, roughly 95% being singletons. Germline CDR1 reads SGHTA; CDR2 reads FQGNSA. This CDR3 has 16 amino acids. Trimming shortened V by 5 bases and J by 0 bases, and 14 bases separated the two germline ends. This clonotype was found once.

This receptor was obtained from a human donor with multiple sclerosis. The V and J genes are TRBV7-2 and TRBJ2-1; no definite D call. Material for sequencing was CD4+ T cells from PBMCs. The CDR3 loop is CASSPYSKSSYNEQFF. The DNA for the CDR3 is TGTGCCAGCAGCCCGTACTCTAAAAGCTCCTACAATGAGCAGTTCTTC.